The 11 T cell receptor beta chains presented below share a single source sample, sequenced in a study of OX40 agonist ivuxolimab in advanced cancers. The assay was immunoSEQ multiplex PCR, and TCRdb's table has in-frame clones only and misses some. Among approximately 84,000 clones listed, 70% to 90% were seen once. Sequenced here: CD4+ or CD8+ T cells sorted from blood, sampled in a trial of the OX40 agonist ivuxolimab. Receptor source: an adult with an advanced solid tumor such as melanoma, head and neck, liver or kidney cancer.

The V and J genes are TRBV25-1 and TRBJ2-7; D unresolved. CDR3 length: 12 residues. The ends were cut back, 6 bases at V and 1 base at J, with 7 bases in the middle. CDR1 is MGHDK, CDR2 SYGVNS, per germline. This CDR3 is CASRLNSYEQYF. The CDR3 bases are TGTGCCAGCAGGCTTAATTCCTACGAGCAGTACTTC.

V and J are TRBV30 and TRBJ2-1; the D is unclear. Trimming removed 0 bases from V and 7 bases from J, with 4 bases in between. Per germline, CDR1 GTSNPN and CDR2 SVGIG (reference sequence). This CDR3 region has 11 residues. Here the CDR3 DNA reads TGTGCCTGGAGTGTTGTGAATGAGCAGTTCTTC. Amino acids: CAWSVVNEQFF.

This chain links TRBV5-1 with TRBJ2-3; TRBD2 agrees at 15 bases. The CDR3 covers 20 residues. Trimming at V came to 1 base and at J to 1 base, leaving 10 bases not matched to a gene. The germline CDR1 and CDR2 sequences are SGHRS and YFSETQ. DNA of the CDR3: TGCGCCAGCAGCTTGAACCCGGGACTAGCGGGAGGTACGGGCACAGATACGCAGTATTTT. This encodes CASSLNPGLAGGTGTDTQYF.

J is TRBJ1-1 and V is TRBV7-9, with D tentatively TRBD1 (5 bases). The CDR3 extends over 14 amino acids. V was cut by 1 base and J by 5 bases, with 11 bases left in between. The V gene's germline CDR1 is SEHNR and CDR2 FQNEAQ (reference sequence). The CDR3 protein is CASSLGGGDTEAFF. CDR3 in DNA: TGTGCCAGCAGCTTAGGGGGAGGGGATACTGAAGCTTTCTTT.

The genes are TRBV7-9 and TRBJ1-1; 7 nucleotides match TRBD1. This CDR3 region has 12 residues. Losses at the gene ends were 5 bases for V and 6 bases for J; bases not matched to a gene: 3. Germline lookup yields CDR1 SEHNR and CDR2 FQNEAQ (reference sequence). CDR3 residues: CASSRQGPEAFF. The CDR3 region has the DNA TGTGCCAGCAGCCGACAGGGTCCTGAAGCTTTCTTT.

The V and J genes are TRBV12-5 and TRBJ1-1; 7 bases are shared with TRBD1. CDR3 length equals 14 residues. The germline V gene has CDR1 LGHNT and CDR2 FRNRAP. V lost 1 base, J lost 5 bases, and 4 bases stayed unmatched. The CDR3 region has the DNA TGTGCTAGTGGTTTGGCCAAGGGACAGACTGAAGCTTTCTTT. Translated: CASGLAKGQTEAFF.

The genes are TRBV9 and TRBJ2-1, with D perhaps TRBD2 (6 bases). This CDR3 is 14 amino acids long. V gave up 0 bases and J gave up 6 bases, with 10 bases separating them. Germline loops: CDR1 SGDLS, CDR2 YYNGEE. The CDR3 loop is CASSVVGGSNEQFF. The CDR3 DNA reads TGTGCCAGCAGCGTAGTTGGGGGGTCCAATGAGCAGTTCTTC.

The V gene is TRBV5-1, the J gene TRBJ2-3, with 9 bases fitting TRBD1. V shed 4 bases, J shed 2 bases, and the junction held 5 bases outside the gene matches. Germline V CDR1 and CDR2: SGHRS, YFSETQ. CDR3 length: 15 residues. CDR3 sequence (DNA): TGCGCCAGCAGCGCGGGACAGGGATTCACAGATACGCAGTATTTT. Encoded protein: CASSAGQGFTDTQYF.

This chain joins TRBV10-3 and TRBJ2-3, with D uncertain. V was trimmed by 6 bases and J by 6 bases, leaving 16 bases between them. The germline gives CDR1 ENHRY, CDR2 SYGVKD. The CDR3 covers 14 residues. The CDR3 DNA sequence: TGTGCCATCAGCCACTCGACTGCCCCGGATACGCAGTATTTT. Amino acid sequence: CAISHSTAPDTQYF.

This chain links TRBV19 with TRBJ2-1; a weak D match, TRBD2 (5 bases). CDR3 size: 14 residues. CDR1 is LNHDA and CDR2 is SQIVND in the germline V gene (reference sequence). V lost 0 bases to trimming and J lost 11 bases, with 14 bases between them. The chain's CDR3 is CASSIERGNKKQFF. The CDR3 DNA sequence: TGTGCCAGTAGTATAGAGAGAGGGAACAAAAAGCAGTTCTTC.

The CDR3 nucleotides read TGCGCCAGCAGAGAGGGACAGGGGGCGCAGGGTAATTCACCCCTCCACTTT. Its protein is CASREGQGAQGNSPLHF. This chain joins TRBV4-1 and TRBJ1-6; 12 bases fit TRBD1. Germline loops: CDR1 MGHRA, CDR2 YSYEKL. The length of the CDR3 is 17 residues. The V and J ends lost 6 bases and 6 bases, in that order; junction bases with no gene match: 9.